This T cell receptor beta chain was retrieved from a study of blood T cells in healthy people across ages. In the study overall: Capturing about one barcoded beta molecule per two T cells was achieved by template switching.

The authors drew ten milliliters of peripheral blood from each donor. Total RNA extraction produced at least 5.5 micrograms (per sample) for the study. The V segment lost 5 bases and the J segment 2 bases; nucleotides outside the gene matches: 6. This CDR3 has 17 amino acids. Next came a second PCR, run for roughly 6 to 11 cycles, which used a sample-barcoded 5' primer along with a J-beta primer mix. Tags on each cDNA molecule came from a template-switch adaptor with 12 random nucleotides. TCRdb reprocessed the 5' RACE reads via MiXCR and lists one record per CDR3 protein. The profile shows some 1,500,000 distinct CDR3 sequences, approximately 43% of them singletons. This clonotype was seen a few times.

This TCR was sampled from a young woman in good health. The specimen was blood. The gene calls are TRBV12-3 or TRBV12-4 and TRBJ2-3; 14 bases fit TRBD2. CDR3 residues: CASSKGLAGAFTDTQYF. The CDR3 DNA is TGTGCCAGCAGTAAGGGACTAGCGGGGGCGTTCACAGATACGCAGTATTTT.